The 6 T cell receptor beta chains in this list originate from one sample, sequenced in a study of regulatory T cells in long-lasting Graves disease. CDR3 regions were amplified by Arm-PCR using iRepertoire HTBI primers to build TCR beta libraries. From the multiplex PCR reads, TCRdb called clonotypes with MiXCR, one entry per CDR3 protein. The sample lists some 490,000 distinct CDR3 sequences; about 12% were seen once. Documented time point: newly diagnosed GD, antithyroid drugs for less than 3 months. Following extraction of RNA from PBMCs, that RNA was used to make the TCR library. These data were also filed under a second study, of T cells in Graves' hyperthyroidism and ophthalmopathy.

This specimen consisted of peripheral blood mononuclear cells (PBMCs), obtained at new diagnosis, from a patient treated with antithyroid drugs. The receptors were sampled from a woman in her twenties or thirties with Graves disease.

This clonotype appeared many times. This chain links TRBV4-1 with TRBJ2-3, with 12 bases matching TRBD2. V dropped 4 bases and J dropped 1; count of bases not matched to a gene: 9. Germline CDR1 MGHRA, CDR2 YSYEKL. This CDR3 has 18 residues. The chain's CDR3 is CASSLRLAGVVGTDTQYF. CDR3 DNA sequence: TGCGCCAGCAGCCTGCGACTAGCGGGAGTAGTCGGCACAGATACGCAGTATTTT.

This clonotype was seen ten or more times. DNA for the CDR3: TGTGCCAGCACCCCGGCGGGTGGGGGCACAGATACGCAGTATTTT. Protein product: CASTPAGGGTDTQYF. The V call is TRBV28, the J call TRBJ2-3; a weak D match, TRBD2 (5 bases). Trimming removed 7 bases from V and 1 base from J, with 15 bases in between. The germline V gene has CDR1 MDHEN and CDR2 SYDVKM. CDR3 size: 15 residues.

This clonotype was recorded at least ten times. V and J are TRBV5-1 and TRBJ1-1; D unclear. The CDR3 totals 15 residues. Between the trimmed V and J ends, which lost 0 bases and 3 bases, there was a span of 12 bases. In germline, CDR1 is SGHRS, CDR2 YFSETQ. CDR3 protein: CASSLEVGFDTEAFF. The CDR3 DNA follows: TGCGCCAGCAGCTTGGAGGTTGGCTTCGACACTGAAGCTTTCTTT.

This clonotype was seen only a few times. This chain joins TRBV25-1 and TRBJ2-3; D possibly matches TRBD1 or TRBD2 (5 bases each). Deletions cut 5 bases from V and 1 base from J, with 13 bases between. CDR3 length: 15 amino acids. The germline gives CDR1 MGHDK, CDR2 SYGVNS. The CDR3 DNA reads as TGTGCCAGCAGTATGGACCGGGGACGCACAGATACGCAGTATTTT. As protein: CASSMDRGRTDTQYF. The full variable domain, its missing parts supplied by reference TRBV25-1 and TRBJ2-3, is EADIYQTPRYLVIGTGKKITLECSQTMGHDKMYWYQQDPGMELHLIHYSYGVNSTEKGDLSSESTVSRIRTEHFPLTLESARPSHTSQYLCASSMDRGRTDTQYFGPGTRLTVL.

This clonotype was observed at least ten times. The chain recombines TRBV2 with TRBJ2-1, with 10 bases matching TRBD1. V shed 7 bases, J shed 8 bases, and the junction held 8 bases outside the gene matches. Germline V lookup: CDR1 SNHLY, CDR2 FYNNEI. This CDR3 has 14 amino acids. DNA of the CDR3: TGTGCCAGCAAGACGACAGGGGGCAGGGATGAGCAGTTCTTC. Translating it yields CASKTTGGRDEQFF. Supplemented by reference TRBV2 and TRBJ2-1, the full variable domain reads EPEVTQTPSHQVTQMGQEVILRCVPISNHLYFYWYRQILGQKVEFLVSFYNNEISEKSEIFDDQFSVERPDGSNFTLKIRSTKLEDSAMYFCASKTTGGRDEQFFGPGTRLTVL.

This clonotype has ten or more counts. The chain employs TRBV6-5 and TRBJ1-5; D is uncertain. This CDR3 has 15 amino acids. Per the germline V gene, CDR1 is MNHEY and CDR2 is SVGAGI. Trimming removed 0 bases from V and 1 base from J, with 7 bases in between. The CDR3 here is CASSYSTDSNQPQHF. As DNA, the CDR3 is TGTGCCAGCAGTTACTCGACGGACAGCAATCAGCCCCAGCATTTT.